Listed below are T cell receptor beta chains from one sample, sequenced in a study of beta chain features in type 1 diabetes. Only in-frame clones appear in the TCRdb table, and some are missing; sequencing was by immunoSEQ multiplex PCR. The sample gives about 180,000 clones, around an eighth of which show up once; about 0.59% is in the top ten. Input material: central memory CD4+ T cells from blood. The origin of the receptors is a woman aged 18-29 years in good health. Both conserved end residues are part of each CDR3. A D gene is named only where the DNA matches it firmly. Not all rows give a size; the values are once, few, many and, for expanded clones, a class.

CASSLYRTANQPQHF,TGTGCCAGCAGCCTATATCGGACAGCCAATCAGCCCCAGCATTTT,TRBJ1-5,few,-,TRBV13
CASSLWSSGRDNEQFF,TGTGCCAGCAGTTTATGGTCTAGCGGGAGGGACAATGAGCAGTTCTTC,TRBJ2-1,-,TRBD2,TRBV27
CAWGVASATDTQYF,TGTGCCTGGGGGGTGGCTAGCGCCACAGATACGCAGTATTTT,TRBJ2-3,few,-,TRBV30
CASRRTGYTEAFF,TGTGCCAGCAGACGGACAGGATACACTGAAGCTTTCTTT,TRBJ1-1,-,TRBD1,TRBV6-5
CAWSRAGENYGYTF,TGTGCCTGGAGTCGAGCGGGGGAGAACTATGGCTACACCTTC,TRBJ1-2,few,-,TRBV30
CASSGADTQYF,TGTGCCAGCTCGGGGGCAGATACGCAGTATTTT,TRBJ2-3,-,-,TRBV11-3
CASSPITSSNQPQHF,TGTGCCAGCTCACCCATTACAAGTAGCAATCAGCCCCAGCATTTT,TRBJ1-5,many,-,TRBV18
CASSLVEGMNYGYTF,TGCGCCAGCAGCTTGGTGGAGGGTATGAACTATGGCTACACCTTC,TRBJ1-2,-,-,TRBV5-1
CASPGQGARNEQFF,TGTGCCAGCCCGGGACAGGGGGCGCGGAATGAGCAGTTCTTC,TRBJ2-1,-,TRBD1,TRBV18
CASKRGYQETQYF,TGTGCCAGCAAACGCGGTTACCAAGAGACCCAGTACTTC,TRBJ2-5,few,-,TRBV5-4
CASSFGGTADGYTF,TGCGCCAGCAGCTTCGGTGGGACAGCGGATGGCTACACCTTC,TRBJ1-2,-,TRBD1,TRBV5-1
CASSQDRRTANSAGVDYNEQFF,TGCGCCAGCAGCCAAGATCGGCGAACAGCTAATAGCGCTGGCGTGGACTACAATGAGCAGTTCTTC,TRBJ2-1,-,-,TRBV4-1
CASSRLTDTQYF,TGTGCCAGCAGCCGACTCACAGATACGCAGTATTTT,TRBJ2-3,few,-,TRBV9
CASSQDQTSSDTQYF,TGTGCCAGCAGCCAAGACCAGACTAGCTCAGATACGCAGTATTTT,TRBJ2-3,-,TRBD2,TRBV4-2
CASSQFQGQGYTF,TGTGCCAGCAGCCAATTCCAGGGGCAGGGCTACACCTTC,TRBJ1-2,-,-,TRBV16
CSVRGGGGNQPQHF,TGCAGCGTCCGGGGGGGTGGAGGCAATCAGCCCCAGCATTTT,TRBJ1-5,many,-,TRBV29-1
CASRREGGANVLTF,TGTGCCAGCAGGAGGGAGGGGGGGGCCAACGTCCTGACTTTC,TRBJ2-6,-,TRBD2,TRBV28
CASSLVVSPYEQYF,TGCGCCAGCAGCTTGGTCGTCAGTCCCTACGAGCAGTACTTC,TRBJ2-7,many,-,TRBV5-1
CASSKGDRGTKEQYF,TGTGCCAGCAGCAAAGGTGACAGGGGGACTAAAGAGCAGTACTTC,TRBJ2-7,-,-,TRBV21-1
CASSLTGQVGNEQFF,TGTGCCAGCTCACTGACGGGACAAGTAGGGAATGAGCAGTTCTTC,TRBJ2-1,few,-,TRBV18
CASSLRLAGLGETQYF,TGTGCCAGCAGCCTGAGACTAGCGGGCCTCGGAGAGACCCAGTACTTC,TRBJ2-5,-,TRBD2,TRBV4-1
CASSRAQGHPNYGYTF,TGTGCCAGCAGCCGAGCCCAGGGACATCCTAACTATGGCTACACCTTC,TRBJ1-2,many,-,TRBV14
CASSQRATAAYEQYF,TGCGCCAGCAGCCAAAGGGCGACAGCCGCCTACGAGCAGTACTTC,TRBJ2-7,-,-,TRBV4-1
CASSIGVGDTEAFF,TGTGCCAGTAGTATTGGAGTGGGTGACACTGAAGCTTTCTTT,TRBJ1-1,few,-,TRBV19
CASSMTSGAKNIQYF,TGTGCCAGCAGTATGACTAGCGGGGCCAAAAACATTCAGTACTTC,TRBJ2-4,few,TRBD2,TRBV6-5
CASSSGLSRRTDTQYF,TGTGCCAGCAGCTCTGGACTCTCCAGGCGGACAGATACGCAGTATTTT,TRBJ2-3,few,-,TRBV7-2
CASSRDTGGYEQYF,TGTGCCAGCAGCCGAGACACAGGGGGTTACGAGCAGTACTTC,TRBJ2-7,-,TRBD1,TRBV4-2
CASSLRTGGAFF,TGTGCCAGCAGCTTAAGGACAGGGGGAGCTTTCTTT,TRBJ1-1,-,TRBD1,TRBV11-1
CASSTGLAQETQYF,TGTGCCAGTAGTACGGGACTAGCACAAGAGACCCAGTACTTC,TRBJ2-5,few,TRBD2,TRBV19